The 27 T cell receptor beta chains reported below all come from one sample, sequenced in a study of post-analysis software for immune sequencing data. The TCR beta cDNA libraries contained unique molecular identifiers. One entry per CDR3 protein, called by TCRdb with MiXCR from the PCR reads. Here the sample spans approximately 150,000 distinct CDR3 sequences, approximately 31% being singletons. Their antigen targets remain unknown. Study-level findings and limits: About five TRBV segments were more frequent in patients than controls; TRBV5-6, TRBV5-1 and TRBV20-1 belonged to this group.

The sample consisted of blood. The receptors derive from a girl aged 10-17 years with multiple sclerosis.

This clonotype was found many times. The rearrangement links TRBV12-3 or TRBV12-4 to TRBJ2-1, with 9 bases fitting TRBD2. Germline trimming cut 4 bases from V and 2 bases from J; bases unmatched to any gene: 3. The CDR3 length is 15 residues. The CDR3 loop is CASSYSGSAYNEQFF. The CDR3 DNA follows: TGTGCCAGCAGTTATAGCGGGAGTGCCTACAATGAGCAGTTCTTC.

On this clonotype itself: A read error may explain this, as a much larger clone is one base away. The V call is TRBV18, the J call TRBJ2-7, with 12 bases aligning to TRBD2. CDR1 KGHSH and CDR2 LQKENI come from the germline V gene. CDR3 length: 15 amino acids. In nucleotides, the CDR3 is TGTGCCAGCTCACCCCTAGCGGGAGGGTCCTGCGAGCAGTACTTC. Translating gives CASSPLAGGSCEQYF.

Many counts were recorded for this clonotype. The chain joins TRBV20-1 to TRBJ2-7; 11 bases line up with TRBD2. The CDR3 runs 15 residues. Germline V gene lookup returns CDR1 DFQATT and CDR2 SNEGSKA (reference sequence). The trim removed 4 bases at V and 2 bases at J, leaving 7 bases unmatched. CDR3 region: CSAITTSGTTYEQYF. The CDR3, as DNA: TGCAGTGCTATTACGACTAGCGGGACCACCTACGAGCAGTACTTC.

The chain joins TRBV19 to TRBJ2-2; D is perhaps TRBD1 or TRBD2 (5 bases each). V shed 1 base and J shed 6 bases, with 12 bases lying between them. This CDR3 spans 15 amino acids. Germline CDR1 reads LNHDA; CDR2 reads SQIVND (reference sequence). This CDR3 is CASSIAPGLAGELFF. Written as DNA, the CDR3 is TGTGCCAGTAGTATAGCTCCGGGGCTCGCCGGGGAGCTGTTTTTT. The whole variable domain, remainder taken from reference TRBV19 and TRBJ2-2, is DGGITQSPKYLFRKEGQNVTLSCEQNLNHDAMYWYRQDPGQGLRLIYYSQIVNDFQKGDIAEGYSVSREKKESFPLTVTSAQKNPTAFYLCASSIAPGLAGELFFGEGSRLTVL.

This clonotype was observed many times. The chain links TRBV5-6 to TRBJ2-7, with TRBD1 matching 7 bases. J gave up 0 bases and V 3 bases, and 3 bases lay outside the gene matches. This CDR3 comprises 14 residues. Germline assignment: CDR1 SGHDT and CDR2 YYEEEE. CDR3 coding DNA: TGTGCCAGCAGCTACAGGGGTAGCTCCTACGAGCAGTACTTC. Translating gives CASSYRGSSYEQYF.

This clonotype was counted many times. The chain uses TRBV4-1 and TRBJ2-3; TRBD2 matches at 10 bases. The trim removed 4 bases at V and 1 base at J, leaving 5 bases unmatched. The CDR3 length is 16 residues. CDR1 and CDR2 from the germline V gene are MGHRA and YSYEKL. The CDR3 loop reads CASSPRGTSGTDTQYF. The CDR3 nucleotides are TGCGCCAGCAGCCCCCGCGGGACTAGCGGCACAGATACGCAGTATTTT.

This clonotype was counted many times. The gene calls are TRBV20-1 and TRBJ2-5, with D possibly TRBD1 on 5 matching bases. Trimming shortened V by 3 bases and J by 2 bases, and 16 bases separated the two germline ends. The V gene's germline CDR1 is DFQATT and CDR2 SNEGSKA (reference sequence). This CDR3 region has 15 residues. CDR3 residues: CSASVGQGIQETQYF. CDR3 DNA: TGCAGTGCTAGTGTGGGTCAGGGCATACAAGAGACCCAGTACTTC.

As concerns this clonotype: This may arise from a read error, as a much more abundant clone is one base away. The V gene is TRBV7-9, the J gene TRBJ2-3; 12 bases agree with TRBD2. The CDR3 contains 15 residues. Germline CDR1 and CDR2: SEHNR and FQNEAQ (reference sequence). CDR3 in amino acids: CASSFTSGRTDTRYF. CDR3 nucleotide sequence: TGTGCCAGCAGTTTTACTAGCGGGAGGACCGATACGCGGTATTTT.

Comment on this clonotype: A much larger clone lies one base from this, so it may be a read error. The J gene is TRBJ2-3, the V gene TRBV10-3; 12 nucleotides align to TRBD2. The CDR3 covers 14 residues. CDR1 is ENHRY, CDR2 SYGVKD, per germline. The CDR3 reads CATQTSGSRDTQYF. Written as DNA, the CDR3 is TGTGCCACCCAGACTAGCGGGAGCAGAGATACGCAGTATTTT.

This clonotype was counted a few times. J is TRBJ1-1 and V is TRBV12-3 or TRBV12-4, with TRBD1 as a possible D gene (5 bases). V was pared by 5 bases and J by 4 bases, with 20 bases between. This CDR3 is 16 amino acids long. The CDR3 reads CASSNSHRNLGTEAFF. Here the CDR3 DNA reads TGTGCCAGCAGTAACTCTCACAGGAACTTGGGCACTGAAGCTTTCTTT.

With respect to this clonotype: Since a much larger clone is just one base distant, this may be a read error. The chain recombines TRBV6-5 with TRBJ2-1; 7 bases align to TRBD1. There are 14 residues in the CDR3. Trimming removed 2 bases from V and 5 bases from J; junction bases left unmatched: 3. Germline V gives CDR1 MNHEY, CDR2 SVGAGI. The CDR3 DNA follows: TGTGCCAGCAGTTACCGGGACAGTAACAATGAGCAGTTCTTC. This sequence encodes CASSYRDSNNEQFF.

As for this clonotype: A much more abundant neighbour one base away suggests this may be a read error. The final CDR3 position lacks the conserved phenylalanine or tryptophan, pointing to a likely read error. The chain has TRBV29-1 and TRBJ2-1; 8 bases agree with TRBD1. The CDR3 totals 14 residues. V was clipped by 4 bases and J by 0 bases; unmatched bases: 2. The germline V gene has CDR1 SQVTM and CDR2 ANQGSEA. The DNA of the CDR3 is TGCAGCGTTGTGACAGGGGACTCCTACAATGAGCAGTTCTGC. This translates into CSVVTGDSYNEQFC.

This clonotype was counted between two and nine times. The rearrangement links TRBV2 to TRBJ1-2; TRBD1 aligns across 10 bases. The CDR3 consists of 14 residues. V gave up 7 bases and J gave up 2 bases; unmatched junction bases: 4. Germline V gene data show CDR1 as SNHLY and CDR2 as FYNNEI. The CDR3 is CASTPDRGNYGYTF. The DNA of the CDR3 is TGTGCCAGCACTCCGGACAGGGGGAACTATGGCTACACCTTC.

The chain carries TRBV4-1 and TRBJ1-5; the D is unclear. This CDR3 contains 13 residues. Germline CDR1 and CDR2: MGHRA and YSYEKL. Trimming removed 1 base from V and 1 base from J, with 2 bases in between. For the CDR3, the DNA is TGCGCCAGCAGCCAAGGAAGCAATCAGCCCCAGCATTTT. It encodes CASSQGSNQPQHF.

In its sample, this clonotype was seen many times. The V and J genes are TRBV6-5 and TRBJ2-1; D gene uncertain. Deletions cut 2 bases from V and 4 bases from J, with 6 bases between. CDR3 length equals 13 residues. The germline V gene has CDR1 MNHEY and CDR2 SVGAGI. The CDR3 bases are TGTGCCAGCAGTTACCATCTTTACAATGAGCAGTTCTTC. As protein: CASSYHLYNEQFF.

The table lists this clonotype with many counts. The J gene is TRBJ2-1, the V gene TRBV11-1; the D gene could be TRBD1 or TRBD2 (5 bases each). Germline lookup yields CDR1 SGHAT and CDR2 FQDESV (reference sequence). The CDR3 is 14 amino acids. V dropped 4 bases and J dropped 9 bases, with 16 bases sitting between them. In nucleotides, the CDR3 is TGTGCCAGCAGCTCCAGTACGGGGCGTATTGAGCAGTTCTTC. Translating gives CASSSSTGRIEQFF.

The CDR3 protein is CASQQGASGELFF. Written as DNA, the CDR3 is TGTGCCAGCCAACAGGGGGCGTCCGGGGAGCTGTTTTTT. The chain joins TRBV11-2 to TRBJ2-2; 9 bases are a match to TRBD1. Germline V lookup: CDR1 SGHAT, CDR2 FQNNGV. Trimming took 8 bases from V and 6 from J; bases not matched to a gene: 4. The CDR3 is made up of 13 amino acids.

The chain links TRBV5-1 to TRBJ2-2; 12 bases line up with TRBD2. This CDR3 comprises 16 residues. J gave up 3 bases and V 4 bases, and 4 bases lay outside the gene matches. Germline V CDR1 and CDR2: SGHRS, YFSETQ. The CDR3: CASSALAGGHTGELFF. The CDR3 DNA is TGCGCCAGCAGCGCACTAGCGGGAGGCCACACCGGGGAGCTGTTTTTT. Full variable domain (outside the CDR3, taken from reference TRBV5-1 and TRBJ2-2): KAGVTQTPRYLIKTRGQQVTLSCSPISGHRSVSWYQQTPGQGLQFLFEYFSETQRNKGNFPGRFSGRQFSNSRSEMNVSTLELGDSALYLCASSALAGGHTGELFFGEGSRLTVL.

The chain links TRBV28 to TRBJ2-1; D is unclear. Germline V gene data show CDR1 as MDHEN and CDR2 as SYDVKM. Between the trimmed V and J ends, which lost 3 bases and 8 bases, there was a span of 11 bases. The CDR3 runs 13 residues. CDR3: CASSFRLSDEQFF. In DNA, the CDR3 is TGTGCCAGCAGTTTTAGGCTGAGCGATGAGCAGTTCTTC.

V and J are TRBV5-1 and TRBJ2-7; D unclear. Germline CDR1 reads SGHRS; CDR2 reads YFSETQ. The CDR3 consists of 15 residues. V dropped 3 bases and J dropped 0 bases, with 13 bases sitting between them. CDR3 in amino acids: CASSSPADSSYEQYF. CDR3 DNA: TGCGCCAGCAGCTCCCCGGCAGATTCCTCCTACGAGCAGTACTTC. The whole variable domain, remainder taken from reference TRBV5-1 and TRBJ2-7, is KAGVTQTPRYLIKTRGQQVTLSCSPISGHRSVSWYQQTPGQGLQFLFEYFSETQRNKGNFPGRFSGRQFSNSRSEMNVSTLELGDSALYLCASSSPADSSYEQYFGPGTRLTVT.

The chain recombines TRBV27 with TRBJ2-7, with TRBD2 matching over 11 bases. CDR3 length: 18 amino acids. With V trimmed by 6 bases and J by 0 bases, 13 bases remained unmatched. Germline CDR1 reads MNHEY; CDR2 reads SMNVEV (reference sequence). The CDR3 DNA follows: TGTGCCAGCAGAAAAGCCGGGACTAGCGGAACTCTCTCCTACGAGCAGTACTTC. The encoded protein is CASRKAGTSGTLSYEQYF.

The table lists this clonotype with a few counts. CDR3 region: CASSFIRTGLNTEAFF. In nucleotides, the CDR3 is TGTGCCAGCAGTTTTATCCGGACAGGGCTAAACACTGAAGCTTTCTTT. This sequence joins TRBV12-3 or TRBV12-4 and TRBJ1-1, with 8 bases aligning to TRBD1. V shed 3 bases, J shed 2 bases, and the junction held 8 bases outside the gene matches. The CDR3 has 16 residues.

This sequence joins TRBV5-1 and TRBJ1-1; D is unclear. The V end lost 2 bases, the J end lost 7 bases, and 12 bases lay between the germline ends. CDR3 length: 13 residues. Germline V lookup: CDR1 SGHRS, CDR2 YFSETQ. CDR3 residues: CASSFSGNLEAFF. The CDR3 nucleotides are TGCGCCAGCAGCTTCTCCGGTAACCTTGAAGCTTTCTTT.

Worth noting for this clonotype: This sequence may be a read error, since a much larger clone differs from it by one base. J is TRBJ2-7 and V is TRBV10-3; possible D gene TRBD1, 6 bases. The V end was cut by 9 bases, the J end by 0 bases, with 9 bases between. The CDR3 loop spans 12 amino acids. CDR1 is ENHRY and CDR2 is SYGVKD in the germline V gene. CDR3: CAMGAGSYEQYF. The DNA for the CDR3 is TGTGCCATGGGGGCAGGCTCCTACGAGCAGTACTTC.

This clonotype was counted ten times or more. The CDR3 is CASSSNSGSGVGNEQFF. CDR3 sequence (DNA): TGTGCCAGCAGCTCTAACTCCGGGTCGGGAGTCGGGAATGAGCAGTTCTTC. This chain joins TRBV7-9 and TRBJ2-1; tentatively, D is TRBD2 (6 bases). The CDR3 spans 17 residues. The V end lost 4 bases, the J end lost 7 bases, and 23 bases lay between the germline ends. Germline V gives CDR1 SEHNR, CDR2 FQNEAQ (reference sequence).

The CDR3 sequence is CASSVTDNSYEQYF. As DNA, the CDR3 is TGTGCCAGCAGTGTGACAGACAACTCCTACGAGCAGTACTTC. The chain employs TRBV12-3 or TRBV12-4 and TRBJ2-7; D possibly corresponds to TRBD1 (5 bases). The CDR3 has 14 residues. Deletions cut 5 bases from V and 0 bases from J, with 11 bases between.

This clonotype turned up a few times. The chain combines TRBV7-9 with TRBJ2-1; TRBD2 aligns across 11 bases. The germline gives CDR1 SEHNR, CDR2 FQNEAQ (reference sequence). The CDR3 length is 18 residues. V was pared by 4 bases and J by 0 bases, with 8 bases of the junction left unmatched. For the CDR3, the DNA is TGTGCCAGCAGCTCCATGACGGGACTAGCGGCCTCCTACAATGAGCAGTTCTTC. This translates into CASSSMTGLAASYNEQFF. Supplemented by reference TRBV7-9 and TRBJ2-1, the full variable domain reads DTGVSQNPRHKITKRGQNVTFRCDPISEHNRLYWYRQTLGQGPEFLTYFQNEAQLEKSRLLSDRFSAERPKGSFSTLEIQRTEQGDSAMYLCASSSMTGLAASYNEQFFGPGTRLTVL.